These 25 T cell receptor beta chains were sequenced from one sample in a study of blood T cell repertoires in COVID-19. Produced via immunoSEQ multiplex PCR; TCRdb's table is partial and in-frame only. In the table there are 170,000 or so clones, roughly 84% of which are singletons. Sequencing used peripheral blood. The receptor set was obtained from a man aged 50 to 59 with active or convalescent COVID-19.

V usage is TRBV5-1 and J usage is TRBJ2-1; D gene ambiguous. There are 14 residues in the CDR3. V shed 0 bases and J shed 5 bases, with 9 bases lying between them. Germline V gene sequence: CDR1 SGHRS, CDR2 YFSETQ. The DNA for the CDR3 is TGCGCCAGCAGCTTGGGTCAGAACCACAATGAGCAGTTCTTC. Translating gives CASSLGQNHNEQFF.

This chain uses TRBV28 with TRBJ2-7, with 13 bases that match TRBD2. The germline gives CDR1 MDHEN, CDR2 SYDVKM. There are 12 residues in the CDR3. V lost 6 bases to trimming and J lost 11 bases; unmatched junction nucleotides: 4. In DNA, the CDR3 is TGTGCCAGCAGAGGACTAGCGGGAGCAGAGTACTTC. This translates into CASRGLAGAEYF.

The CDR3, as DNA: TGTGCCAGCAGTCATACAGGCTACGAGCAGTACTTC. Amino acid sequence: CASSHTGYEQYF. This chain links TRBV6-2 or TRBV6-3 with TRBJ2-7; the D gene is possibly TRBD1 (5 bases). Germline CDR1 is MNHEY and CDR2 is SVGEGT. This CDR3 region has 12 residues. The V and J ends lost 5 bases and 3 bases respectively, with 8 bases between them.

The rearrangement links TRBV7-9 to TRBJ1-4; 10 nucleotides line up with TRBD1. CDR1 is SEHNR and CDR2 is FQNEAQ in the germline V gene (reference sequence). V was pared by 6 bases and J by 0 bases, with 4 bases of the junction left unmatched. This CDR3 spans 16 amino acids. The CDR3 loop reads CASRLGQGATNEKLFF. The CDR3 nucleotides read TGTGCCAGCAGACTCGGACAGGGGGCAACTAATGAAAAACTGTTTTTT.

The chain couples TRBV19 to TRBJ2-2; 7 bases align to TRBD2. Unmatched junction bases numbered 11, after V lost 5 bases and J lost 5 bases. The length of the CDR3 is 16 residues. Germline CDR1 LNHDA, CDR2 SQIVND (reference sequence). For the CDR3, the DNA is TGTGCCAGTAGTCCCCGGGACTACCTGGGAACCGGGGAGCTGTTTTTT. This gives the protein CASSPRDYLGTGELFF.

The gene calls are TRBV6-2 or TRBV6-3 and TRBJ2-4, with 7 bases lining up with TRBD2. This CDR3 has 13 amino acids. Unmatched junction bases numbered 2, after V lost 4 bases and J lost 5 bases. The germline V gene has CDR1 MNHEY and CDR2 SVGEGT. DNA of the CDR3: TGTGCCAGCAGTTGGGGGAGGGAAAACATTCAGTACTTC. Amino acids: CASSWGRENIQYF.

This chain links TRBV10-3 with TRBJ2-1, with 9 bases that match TRBD2. The CDR3 consists of 16 residues. Germline loops: CDR1 ENHRY, CDR2 SYGVKD. V was clipped by 0 bases and J by 8 bases; unmatched bases: 8. CDR3 residues: CAISESISGSNHEQFF. CDR3 nucleotide sequence: TGTGCCATCAGTGAGTCGATTAGCGGGAGCAACCATGAGCAGTTCTTC.

This clone was counted a few times. The chain couples TRBV5-1 to TRBJ1-1, with no clear D. The CDR3 contains 15 residues. The ends were cut back, 0 bases at V and 3 bases at J, with 12 bases in the middle. CDR1 is SGHRS, CDR2 YFSETQ, per germline. CDR3 residues: CASSLEGGWDTEAFF. The DNA for the CDR3 is TGCGCCAGCAGCTTGGAAGGCGGATGGGACACTGAAGCTTTCTTT.

This clone was picked up one time. The J gene is TRBJ2-7, the V gene TRBV29-1; the D gene is possibly TRBD1 (5 bases). CDR3 size: 12 residues. V lost 5 bases and J 5 bases, leaving 13 bases between the germline ends. Germline V gives CDR1 SQVTM, CDR2 ANQGSEA. In nucleotides, the CDR3 is TGCAGCGTTCGGCAGGGTCCCAACGAGCAGTACTTC. It translates to CSVRQGPNEQYF.

CDR3 loop: CAKLPRRGYSGNTIYF. CDR3 bases: TGTGCCAAGCTTCCTCGGCGGGGTTACTCTGGAAACACCATATATTTT. The chain couples TRBV7-9 to TRBJ1-3; D not resolved. Germline CDR1 reads SEHNR; CDR2 reads FQNEAQ (reference sequence). The CDR3 consists of 16 residues. Trimming took 10 bases from V and 0 from J, leaving 19 bases between them.

This chain connects TRBV7-2 to TRBJ1-1; D perhaps matches TRBD1 (5 bases). Between the trimmed V and J ends, which lost 1 base and 3 bases, there was a span of 12 bases. The CDR3 totals 15 residues. Germline V gene sequence: CDR1 SGHTA, CDR2 FQGNSA. This chain's CDR3 is CASSLEAGRDTEAFF. In nucleotides, the CDR3 is TGTGCCAGCAGCTTAGAGGCAGGGAGGGACACTGAAGCTTTCTTT.

The chain links TRBV11-2 to TRBJ2-3, with TRBD2 matching 9 bases. The germline CDR1 and CDR2 sequences are SGHAT and FQNNGV. V lost 3 bases, J lost 1 base, and 2 bases stayed unmatched. CDR3 length: 15 residues. CDR3 protein: CASSLWTSGTDTQYF. For the CDR3, the DNA is TGTGCCAGCAGCTTGTGGACTAGCGGCACAGATACGCAGTATTTT.

The chain combines TRBV19 with TRBJ2-5; the match to TRBD2 covers 8 bases. V lost 3 bases and J lost 3; bases outside the gene matches: 15. Germline assignment: CDR1 LNHDA and CDR2 SQIVND (reference sequence). The CDR3 is made up of 18 amino acids. CDR3 DNA sequence: TGTGCCAGTAGTATTCCGCGCTCACGGGGGGGCCGGGAAGAGACCCAGTACTTC. Translated: CASSIPRSRGGREETQYF.

The rearrangement links TRBV28 to TRBJ1-1; D uncertain. Per the germline V gene, CDR1 is MDHEN and CDR2 is SYDVKM. V was pared by 3 bases and J by 2 bases, with 10 bases between. The CDR3 extends over 14 amino acids. In nucleotides, the CDR3 is TGTGCCAGCAGTTTCAGCCAGGCCAACACTGAAGCTTTCTTT. It translates to CASSFSQANTEAFF.

The chain uses TRBV5-8 and TRBJ1-5; the D gene is possibly TRBD1 (6 bases). Germline loops: CDR1 SGHTS, CDR2 YDEGEE. Between the trimmed V and J ends, which lost 4 bases and 0 bases, there was a span of 11 bases. The CDR3 has 15 residues. The CDR3 region is CASSPSGVSNQPQHF. The CDR3 nucleotides read TGTGCCAGCAGCCCCTCAGGGGTTAGCAATCAGCCCCAGCATTTT.

V gene TRBV11-2 combines with J gene TRBJ2-1; 9 positions match TRBD1. Germline assignment: CDR1 SGHAT and CDR2 FQNNGV. The V and J ends lost 1 base and 5 bases, in that order; junction bases with no gene match: 3. The CDR3 has 15 amino acids. The CDR3: CASSLVQGANNEQFF. The CDR3 coding sequence is TGTGCCAGCAGCTTAGTACAGGGGGCGAACAATGAGCAGTTCTTC.

The V gene is TRBV5-4, the J gene TRBJ2-3, with D unclear. The germline gives CDR1 SGHNT, CDR2 YYREEE (reference sequence). This CDR3 is built from 16 residues. V lost 3 bases and J 2 bases, leaving 16 bases between the germline ends. CDR3 DNA sequence: TGTGCCAGCAGCTCTTATAGATCTAGGAACACAGATACGCAGTATTTT. Protein product: CASSSYRSRNTDTQYF.

The V call is TRBV20-1, the J call TRBJ2-3; TRBD2 aligns across 8 bases. This CDR3 has 16 residues. Per germline, CDR1 DFQATT and CDR2 SNEGSKA (reference sequence). J gave up 0 bases and V 6 bases, and 11 bases lay outside the gene matches. The CDR3 sequence: CSASGLAGLSTDTQYF. The CDR3, as DNA: TGCAGTGCCAGTGGGCTAGCGGGCCTTAGCACAGATACGCAGTATTTT.

The J gene is TRBJ2-1, the V gene TRBV7-2; D is undetermined. V dropped 3 bases and J dropped 6 bases, with 3 bases sitting between them. Germline CDR1 reads SGHTA; CDR2 reads FQGNSA. CDR3 length equals 11 residues. CDR3 coding DNA: TGTGCCAGCAGCTTTCTCAATGAGCAGTTCTTC. Protein sequence: CASSFLNEQFF.

In its sample, this clone was seen a few times. The rearrangement joins TRBV11-2 to TRBJ2-7; 8 positions agree with TRBD2. This CDR3 comprises 14 residues. The germline CDR1 and CDR2 sequences are SGHAT and FQNNGV. J lost 6 bases, V lost 0 bases, and 4 bases had no gene match. CDR3 sequence reads: CASSLDPGTSEQYF. The CDR3 nucleotides read TGTGCCAGCAGCTTAGATCCCGGGACTAGCGAGCAGTACTTC.

The count of this clone is one. The chain employs TRBV11-3 and TRBJ2-7; D is possibly TRBD2 (5 bases). V was pared by 5 bases and J by 4 bases, with 15 bases between. Germline assignment: CDR1 SGHNT and CDR2 YENEEA. The CDR3 length is 14 residues. The CDR3 DNA reads TGTGCCAGCAGCCCTAGCCCGGACGGGTACGAGCAGTACTTC. Encoded protein: CASSPSPDGYEQYF.

This clone showed up just a few times. The V and J genes are TRBV5-5 and TRBJ2-7, with TRBD1 matching 7 bases. The germline gives CDR1 SGHKS, CDR2 YYEKEE (reference sequence). This CDR3 is built from 12 residues. Trimming at V came to 4 bases and at J to 4 bases, leaving 2 bases not matched to a gene. Here the CDR3 DNA reads TGTGCCAGCAGCCCACAGGGGTACGAGCAGTACTTC. This codes for CASSPQGYEQYF.

This clone showed up just once. The rearrangement uses TRBV24-1 and TRBJ2-1; 13 bases fit TRBD2. This CDR3 spans 16 amino acids. The germline V gene encodes CDR1 KGHDR and CDR2 SFDVKD. V trimming: 5 bases; J trimming: 4 bases; junction bases outside the gene matches: 4. DNA for the CDR3: TGTGCCACCAGTGGCCAACTAGCGGGAGGGTACAATGAGCAGTTCTTC. It specifies CATSGQLAGGYNEQFF.

V and J are TRBV20-1 and TRBJ2-7; the D is unclear. CDR3 length: 11 residues. V was clipped by 5 bases and J by 2 bases, with 7 bases between them. Germline CDR1 reads DFQATT; CDR2 reads SNEGSKA (reference sequence). This CDR3 reads CSASPAYEQYF. The DNA of the CDR3 is TGCAGTGCTTCCCCGGCCTACGAGCAGTACTTC.

The V call is TRBV27, the J call TRBJ1-6; D might be TRBD1 (5 bases). The CDR3 has 16 amino acids. Germline values: CDR1 MNHEY, CDR2 SMNVEV (reference sequence). V was pared by 6 bases and J by 0 bases, with 12 bases between. In DNA, the CDR3 is TGTGCCAGCAGGCCCCGGGGGAGCTCCTATAATTCACCCCTCCACTTT. Protein: CASRPRGSSYNSPLHF.